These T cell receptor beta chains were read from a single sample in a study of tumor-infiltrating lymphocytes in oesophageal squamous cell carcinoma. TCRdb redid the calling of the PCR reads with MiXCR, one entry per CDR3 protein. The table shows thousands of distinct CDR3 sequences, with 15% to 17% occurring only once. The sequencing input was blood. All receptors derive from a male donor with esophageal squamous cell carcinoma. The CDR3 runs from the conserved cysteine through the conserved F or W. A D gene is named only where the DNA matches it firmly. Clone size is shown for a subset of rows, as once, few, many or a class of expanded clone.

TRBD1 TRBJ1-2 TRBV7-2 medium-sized CASSPTNRQGACTF TGTGCCAGCAGCCCAACCAACCGACAGGGGGCCTGCACCTTC
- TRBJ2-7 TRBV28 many CASSLKDHTYEQYF TGTGCCAGCAGTTTAAAGGATCATACCTACGAGCAGTACTTC
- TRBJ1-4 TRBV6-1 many CASTLVGEKLFF TGTGCCAGCACCCTGGTAGGCGAAAAACTGTTTTTT
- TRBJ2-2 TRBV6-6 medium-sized CASSYGGFEAAGELFF TGTGCCAGCAGTTACGGGGGCTTTGAGGCTGCCGGGGAGCTGTTTTTT
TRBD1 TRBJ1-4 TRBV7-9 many CASSSRAGGSEKLFF TGTGCCAGCAGCTCCAGGGCAGGGGGAAGCGAAAAACTGTTTTTT
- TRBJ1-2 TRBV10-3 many CAISESKLGGTDGYTF TGTGCCATCAGTGAGTCTAAGTTGGGGGGGACTGATGGCTACACCTTC
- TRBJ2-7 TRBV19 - CASSGGLLAGELYF TGTGCCAGTAGCGGGGGTCTGTTAGCCGGGGAGCTGTATTTT
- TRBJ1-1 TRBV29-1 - CSAVRGMNTEAFF TGCAGCGCCGTTCGGGGCATGAACACTGAAGCTTTCTTT
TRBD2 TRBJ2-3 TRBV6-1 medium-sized CASTGGRTDTQYF TGTGCCAGCACGGGGGGGCGCACAGATACGCAGTATTTT
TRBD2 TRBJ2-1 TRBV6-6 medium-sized CASSYSPSGLAGNGNEQFF TGTGCCAGCAGTTACTCCCCTTCGGGGCTAGCGGGGAACGGCAATGAGCAGTTCTTC
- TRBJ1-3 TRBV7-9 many CASSPTAARNTIYF TGTGCCAGCAGCCCGACAGCCGCGAGAAACACCATATATTTT
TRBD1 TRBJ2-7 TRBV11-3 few CASSGRDRGRRSSYNEQYF TGTGCCAGCAGCGGCCGGGACAGGGGGAGACGCAGCTCCTACAATGAGCAGTACTTC
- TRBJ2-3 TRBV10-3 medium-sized CASKGDTQYF TGTGCCAGCAAAGGAGATACGCAGTATTTT
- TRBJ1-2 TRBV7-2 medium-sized CASSQTRLNYGYTF TGTGCCAGCAGCCAAACAAGATTGAACTATGGCTACACCTTC
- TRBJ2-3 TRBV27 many CASSADGTSADTQYF TGTGCCAGCTCCGCGGACGGGACCTCCGCAGATACGCAGTATTTT
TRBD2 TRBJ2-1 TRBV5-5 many CASSPTTSGGDSYNEQFF TGTGCCAGCAGCCCGACGACTAGCGGGGGGGATTCCTACAATGAGCAGTTCTTC
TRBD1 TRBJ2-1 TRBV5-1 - CASSFPLKGQASYEQFF TGCGCCAGCAGCTTCCCCCTCAAAGGACAGGCTTCGTACGAGCAGTTCTTC
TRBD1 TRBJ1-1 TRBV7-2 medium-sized CASRVDRGNTEAFF TGTGCCAGCAGAGTGGACAGGGGAAACACTGAAGCTTTCTTT
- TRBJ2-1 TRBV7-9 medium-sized CASTLGNEQFF TGTGCCAGCACCCTGGGCAATGAGCAGTTCTTC
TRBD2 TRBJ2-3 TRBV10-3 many CASRRSAGVTDTQYF TGTGCCAGCAGGCGGTCGGCGGGGGTCACAGATACGCAGTATTTT
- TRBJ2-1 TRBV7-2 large CASSFLAANEQFF TGTGCCAGCAGCTTCTTAGCGGCGAATGAGCAGTTCTTC
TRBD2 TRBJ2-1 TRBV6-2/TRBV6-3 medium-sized CASSYARGGYNEQFF TGTGCCAGCAGTTATGCTCGGGGGGGCTACAATGAGCAGTTCTTC
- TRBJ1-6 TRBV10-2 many CASSSEGGLSYNSPLHF TGCGCCAGCAGTTCAGAGGGGGGCCTCTCCTATAATTCACCCCTCCACTTT
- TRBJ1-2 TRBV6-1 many CASSSRPRDSNYGYTF TGTGCCAGCAGTTCCCGGCCCCGGGACTCTAACTATGGCTACACCTTC
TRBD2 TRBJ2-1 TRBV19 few CASSSPAGTRPYNEQFF TGTGCCAGTAGTTCCCCGGCCGGGACTAGGCCCTACAATGAGCAGTTCTTC
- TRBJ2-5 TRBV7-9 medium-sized CASSLAATETQYF TGTGCCAGCAGCTTAGCCGCAACGGAGACCCAGTACTTC
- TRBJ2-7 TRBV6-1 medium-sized CATSKGSARAGNEQYF TGTGCTACCTCCAAAGGTTCCGCGCGCGCAGGAAACGAGCAGTACTTC
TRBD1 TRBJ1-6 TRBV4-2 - CASSQRGAAGGSPLHF TGTGCCAGCAGCCAAAGGGGAGCGGCAGGGGGTTCACCCCTCCACTTT
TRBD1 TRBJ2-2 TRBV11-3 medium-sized CASSSDRGPNTGELFF TGTGCCAGCAGCTCCGACAGGGGGCCTAACACCGGGGAGCTGTTTTTT
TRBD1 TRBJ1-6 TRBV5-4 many CASSLGQGPPLHF TGTGCCAGCAGCCTAGGACAGGGGCCACCCCTCCACTTT
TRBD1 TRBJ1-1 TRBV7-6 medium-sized CASSSNRGGTEAFF TGTGCCAGCAGCTCAAACAGGGGCGGCACTGAAGCTTTCTTT
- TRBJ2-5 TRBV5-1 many CASSFLGQGWGETQYF TGCGCCAGCAGCTTCCTAGGGCAGGGATGGGGAGAGACCCAGTACTTC
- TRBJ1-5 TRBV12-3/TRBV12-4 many CASREGVQPQHF TGTGCCAGCAGAGAGGGGGTTCAGCCCCAGCATTTT
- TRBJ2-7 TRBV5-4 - CASSSPISEQYF TGTGCCAGCAGCTCCCCAATCAGCGAGCAGTACTTC
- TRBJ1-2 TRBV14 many CASSQVDSAVYGYTF TGTGCCAGCAGCCAAGTTGACAGCGCCGTCTATGGCTACACCTTC